These 20 T cell receptor beta chains were sequenced from one sample in a study of blood T cells in healthy people across ages. A sample-barcoded 5' primer and a J-beta primer mix were used in a second PCR of about 7 to 12 cycles. In TCRdb, the 5' RACE reads were re-called with MiXCR into one record per CDR3 protein. The sample contains about 1,400,000 distinct CDR3 sequences, 55% to 75% of which appear only once. The material sequenced was blood. These receptors came from a man younger than 30 in good health.

The chain has TRBV10-3 and TRBJ2-1; 9 nucleotides line up with TRBD1. The V gene's germline CDR1 is ENHRY and CDR2 SYGVKD. V lost 9 bases and J lost 2; bases outside the gene matches: 14. The CDR3 is made up of 17 amino acids. CDR3 sequence: CAIGTGNSGPPYNEQFF. CDR3 in DNA: TGTGCCATTGGGACAGGGAACAGCGGGCCCCCCTACAATGAGCAGTTCTTC.

V and J are TRBV14 and TRBJ1-2; D remains ambiguous. The V gene's germline CDR1 is SGHDN and CDR2 FVKESK. V was pared by 1 base and J by 4 bases, with 13 bases between. This CDR3 contains 15 residues. CDR3: CASSQGGEGFYGYTF. Written as DNA, the CDR3 is TGTGCCAGCAGCCAAGGTGGTGAGGGTTTCTATGGCTACACCTTC.

The rearrangement uses TRBV7-9 and TRBJ2-5, with 10 positions matching TRBD1. Germline V CDR1 and CDR2: SEHNR, FQNEAQ (reference sequence). CDR3 length equals 15 residues. After removal of 5 bases from V and 4 bases from J, the junction contained 7 bases not matched to a gene. CDR3 amino acids: CASSQGQGLTETQYF. Written as DNA, the CDR3 is TGTGCCAGCAGCCAGGGACAGGGGCTTACAGAGACCCAGTACTTC.

The CDR3 DNA sequence: TGCGCCAGCAGCCCTCAGAGGGGTGGGGCTCGATCTGGAAAACTGTTTTTT. Its protein product is CASSPQRGGARSGKLFF. The V and J genes are TRBV4-1 and TRBJ1-4, with D possibly matching TRBD1 (5 bases). The CDR3 totals 17 residues. Germline loops: CDR1 MGHRA, CDR2 YSYEKL. V was trimmed by 4 bases and J by 10 bases, leaving 25 bases between them.

This clonotype appeared a few times. The gene calls are TRBV7-9 and TRBJ1-2; D not certain. Germline loops: CDR1 SEHNR, CDR2 FQNEAQ (reference sequence). This CDR3 is built from 14 residues. V was pared by 5 bases and J by 4 bases, with 14 bases between. CDR3 nucleotide sequence: TGTGCCAGCAGCGTAGTGGAAGACACCTATGGCTACACCTTC. This encodes CASSVVEDTYGYTF.

In nucleotides, the CDR3 is TGTGCCAGCGGGACAGAAGCCATAGAAGGTGAAAAACTGTTTTTT. Translating gives CASGTEAIEGEKLFF. The V gene is TRBV19, the J gene TRBJ1-4, with TRBD1 identical over 7 bases. The CDR3 is 15 residues long. Germline assignment: CDR1 LNHDA and CDR2 SQIVND (reference sequence). J gave up 7 bases and V 9 bases, and 14 bases lay outside the gene matches.

The chain's CDR3 is CASSQEDRAPGGYNEQFF. CDR3 sequence (DNA): TGCGCCAGCAGCCAAGAAGACAGGGCCCCTGGGGGATACAATGAGCAGTTCTTC. J is TRBJ2-1 and V is TRBV4-1, with 7 bases that match TRBD1. CDR3 length equals 18 residues. Germline trimming cut 0 bases from V and 4 bases from J; bases unmatched to any gene: 12. Looked up from germline, CDR1 is MGHRA and CDR2 is YSYEKL.

This chain joins TRBV27 and TRBJ2-5; D unresolved. The J call may be incorrect, as the DNA end agrees better with TRBJ2-7. Germline loops: CDR1 MNHEY, CDR2 SMNVEV (reference sequence). This CDR3 contains 14 residues. This CDR3 reads CASSSPSHYYEQYF. The CDR3 coding sequence is TGTGCCAGCAGTTCACCTTCCCACTACTACGAGCAGTACTTC.

The J gene is TRBJ2-1, the V gene TRBV29-1; D is unresolved. CDR1 and CDR2 (germline): SQVTM, ANQGSEA. Trimming removed 7 bases at V and 7 bases at J, with 11 bases between. The CDR3 is made up of 11 amino acids. The CDR3 nucleotides are TGCAGCGCCCTGACCTGGAATGAGCAGTTCTTC. Residues: CSALTWNEQFF.

The chain has TRBV12-3 or TRBV12-4 and TRBJ2-7; tentative D call: TRBD1 (5 bases). Trimming left V 6 bases short and J 7 bases short, with 22 bases between. This CDR3 region has 15 residues. The CDR3 spells CASRPDSLSYNEQYF. Here the CDR3 DNA reads TGTGCCAGCAGACCAGACAGTCTCTCCTACAATGAGCAGTACTTC.

Worth noting for this clonotype: The junction departs from germline at one end; a sequencing error may be responsible. DNA for the CDR3: TGCGCCAGCAGCCATTTCAATGGGCAGTTCTTC. Amino acids: CASSHFNGQFF. J is TRBJ2-1 and V is TRBV4-3, with D uncertain. The CDR3 length is 11 residues. Germline CDR1 is LGHNA and CDR2 is YSLEER.

This chain links TRBV20-1 with TRBJ2-7; D uncertain. Germline CDR1 DFQATT, CDR2 SNEGSKA (reference sequence). This CDR3 is built from 15 residues. V was pared by 5 bases and J by 4 bases, with 21 bases between. This CDR3 is CSAQRSDSLFYEQYF. The CDR3 coding sequence is TGCAGTGCTCAAAGGAGTGACTCGCTGTTTTACGAGCAGTACTTC.

This chain uses TRBV6-1 with TRBJ1-5; D is ambiguous. The CDR3 loop spans 14 amino acids. V was cut by 2 bases and J by 1 base, with 6 bases left in between. CDR1 and CDR2 (germline): MNHNS, SASEGT. Here the CDR3 reads CASSERDSNQPQHF. In DNA, the CDR3 is TGTGCCAGCAGTGAACGCGACAGCAATCAGCCCCAGCATTTT.

The chain combines TRBV28 with TRBJ1-2; 9 bases match TRBD1. Germline loops: CDR1 MDHEN, CDR2 SYDVKM. This CDR3 comprises 15 residues. V lost 6 bases and J lost 8; bases outside the gene matches: 13. CDR3: CASRPQTGGSGGYTF. The CDR3, as DNA: TGTGCCAGCAGACCCCAGACAGGGGGGAGTGGAGGCTACACCTTC.

This clonotype appeared once. The V call is TRBV10-3, the J call TRBJ2-1, with TRBD2 identical over 13 bases. The CDR3 loop spans 14 amino acids. The ends lost 6 bases at V and 8 bases at J; junction bases unmatched: 4. Germline-derived CDR1 and CDR2 are ENHRY and SYGVKD. The CDR3 nucleotides read TGTGCCATCAGGACTAGCGGGGGGATAGATGAGCAGTTCTTC. It yields the protein CAIRTSGGIDEQFF.

This chain connects TRBV20-1 to TRBJ2-5; possible D gene TRBD2, 6 bases. CDR1 and CDR2 (germline): DFQATT, SNEGSKA (reference sequence). V was clipped by 6 bases and J by 3 bases, with 20 bases between them. This CDR3 is built from 15 residues. The CDR3 DNA sequence: TGCAGTGCCTACCGACCAGTGGAGCGGGAAGAGACCCAGTACTTC. Translation: CSAYRPVEREETQYF.

The count of this clonotype is one. The rearrangement links TRBV29-1 to TRBJ1-3, with no clear D. V gave up 5 bases and J gave up 0 bases, with 8 bases separating them. CDR1 is SQVTM and CDR2 is ANQGSEA in the germline V gene. CDR3 size: 13 residues. CDR3 bases: TGCAGCGTTTCCTCCGACTCTGGAAACACCATATATTTT. This gives the protein CSVSSDSGNTIYF.

This chain uses TRBV19 with TRBJ2-4; D gene uncertain. The J call may be incorrect, as the DNA end agrees better with TRBJ2-7. CDR1 LNHDA and CDR2 SQIVND come from the germline V gene (reference sequence). There are 13 residues in the CDR3. The CDR3 coding sequence is TGTGCCAGTAGTATAATTTTGGGTCGCGAGCAGTACTTC. Protein product: CASSIILGREQYF.

The chain is built from TRBV11-2 and TRBJ2-5, with D possibly matching TRBD1 (6 bases). The V end was cut by 0 bases, the J end by 8 bases, with 13 bases between. Germline V gene lookup returns CDR1 SGHAT and CDR2 FQNNGV. The CDR3 totals 14 residues. In DNA form, the CDR3 reads TGTGCCAGCAGCTTAGATCGGATAGGGGGTACCCAGTACTTC. Translated, it gives CASSLDRIGGTQYF.

This clonotype was seen only a few times. The rearrangement uses TRBV5-6 and TRBJ2-7; D is undetermined. V was trimmed by 3 bases and J by 5 bases, leaving 12 bases between them. Germline V gene data show CDR1 as SGHDT and CDR2 as YYEEEE. The CDR3 runs to 13 residues. Written as DNA, the CDR3 is TGTGCCAGCAGCTCGACTGGGATGGACGAGCAGTACTTC. Translation gives CASSSTGMDEQYF.